The sequence of this T cell receptor beta chain was determined in a study of post-analysis software for immune sequencing data. Study-level information: Relapsing-remitting, secondary progressive and progressive-relapsing courses of multiple sclerosis were included. Broader study findings: Controls significantly exceeded multiple sclerosis patients in normalized Chao1 diversity. Patients had higher frequencies than controls of a handful of TRBV segments, including TRBV5-6, TRBV5-1 and TRBV20-1.

Remarks on this clonotype: Its antigen is undetermined.

The germline CDR1 and CDR2 sequences are LGHNT and FRNRAP. This CDR3 has 16 residues. V shed 5 bases, J shed 5 bases, and the junction held 12 bases outside the gene matches. The TCR beta cDNA libraries carried unique molecular identifiers. Out of about 0.95 to 10 million T cells, a few hundred thousand cDNA molecules were generated. One entry per CDR3 protein results from TCRdb running MiXCR on the PCR reads. The sample includes 800,000 to 950,000 distinct CDR3 sequences, about 53% of them seen just once. Sequenced sample: blood. The source of this sequence is a girl between 10 and 17 years old with multiple sclerosis. This chain joins TRBV12-5 and TRBJ2-1; 7 bases align to TRBD2. CDR3 sequence reads: CASGARSGGGDNEQFF. CDR3 nucleotide sequence: TGTGCTAGTGGTGCCCGTAGCGGTGGGGGGGACAATGAGCAGTTCTTC.